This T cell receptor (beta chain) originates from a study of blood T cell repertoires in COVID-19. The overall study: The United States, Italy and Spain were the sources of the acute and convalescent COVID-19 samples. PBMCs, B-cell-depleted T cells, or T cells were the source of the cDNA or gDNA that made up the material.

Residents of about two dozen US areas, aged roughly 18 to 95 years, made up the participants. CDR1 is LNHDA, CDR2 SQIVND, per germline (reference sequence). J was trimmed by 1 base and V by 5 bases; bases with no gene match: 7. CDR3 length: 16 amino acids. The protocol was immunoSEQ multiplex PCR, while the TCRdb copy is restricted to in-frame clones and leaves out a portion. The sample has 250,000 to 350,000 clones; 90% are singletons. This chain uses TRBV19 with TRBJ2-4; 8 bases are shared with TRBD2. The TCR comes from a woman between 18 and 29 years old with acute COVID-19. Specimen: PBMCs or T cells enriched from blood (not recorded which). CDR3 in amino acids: CASSPGRGSAKNIQYF. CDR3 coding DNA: TGTGCCAGTAGTCCCGGGAGGGGTTCGGCCAAAAACATTCAGTACTTC.